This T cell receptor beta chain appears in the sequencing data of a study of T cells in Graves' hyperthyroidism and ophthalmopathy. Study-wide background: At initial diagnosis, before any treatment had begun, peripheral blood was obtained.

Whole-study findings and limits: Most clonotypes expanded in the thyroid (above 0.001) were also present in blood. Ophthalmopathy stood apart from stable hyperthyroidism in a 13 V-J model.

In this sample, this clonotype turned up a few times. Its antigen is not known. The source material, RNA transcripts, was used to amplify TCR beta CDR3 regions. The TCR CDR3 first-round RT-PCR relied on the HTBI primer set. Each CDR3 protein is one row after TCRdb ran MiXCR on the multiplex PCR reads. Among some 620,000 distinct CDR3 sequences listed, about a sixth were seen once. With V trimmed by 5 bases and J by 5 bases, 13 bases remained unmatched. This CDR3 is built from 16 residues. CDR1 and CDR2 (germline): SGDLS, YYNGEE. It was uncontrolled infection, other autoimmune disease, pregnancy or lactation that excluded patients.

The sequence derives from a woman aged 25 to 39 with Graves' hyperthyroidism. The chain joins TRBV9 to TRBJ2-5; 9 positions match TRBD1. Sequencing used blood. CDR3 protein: CASSEGGQGEGETQYF. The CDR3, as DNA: TGTGCCAGCAGTGAGGGGGGACAGGGAGAAGGGGAGACCCAGTACTTC.